This TCR beta chain appears in the sequencing data of a study of OX40 agonist ivuxolimab in advanced cancers. Study details: Partial responses, seen in three patients, involved one hepatocellular carcinoma and two cutaneous melanomas.

The method was immunoSEQ multiplex PCR; TCRdb's version includes in-frame clones alone and lacks a portion of them. Among about 66,000 clones listed, under 90% were seen once. The CDR3 spans 14 residues. Trimming took 3 bases from V and 2 from J, leaving 10 bases between them. Per the germline V gene, CDR1 is SGHTA and CDR2 is FQGTGA. The sequence was collected from an adult with an advanced solid tumor such as melanoma, head and neck, liver or kidney cancer. The sample here was CD4+ or CD8+ T cells sorted from blood, taken in a trial of the OX40 agonist ivuxolimab. The gene calls are TRBV7-3 and TRBJ1-1; TRBD1 might be the D (5 bases). CDR3 region: CASSFQGFNTEAFF. Written as DNA, the CDR3 is TGTGCCAGCAGCTTCCAGGGTTTCAACACTGAAGCTTTCTTT.